What follows are 28 T cell receptor beta chains derived from one specimen sequenced in a study of T cell repertoires in cytomegalovirus infection. TCRdb reprocessed the reads with MiXCR, giving one entry per CDR3 protein. The table records hundreds of thousands of distinct CDR3 sequences, roughly 17% of them present only once. What was sequenced was PBMCs. The receptors here all came from a human donor in good health (CMV status not recorded). Some clones in this sample may be carry-over from other donors' samples.

The chain links TRBV11-2 to TRBJ1-2; possible D gene TRBD1, 5 bases. This CDR3 has 13 residues. V was pared by 5 bases and J by 7 bases, with 14 bases between. Germline V gene data show CDR1 as SGHAT and CDR2 as FQNNGV. Here the CDR3 reads CASSPSGFAGYTF. CDR3 nucleotide sequence: TGTGCCAGCAGCCCCTCAGGGTTCGCTGGCTACACCTTC.

This clonotype was counted a few times. The chain joins TRBV12-3 or TRBV12-4 to TRBJ1-2, with D uncertain. This CDR3 is built from 14 residues. V was cut by 4 bases and J by 1 base, with 10 bases left in between. CDR3 nucleotides: TGTGCCAGCAGTTCGTCCCCTCTTAACTATGGCTACACCTTC. The encoded protein is CASSSSPLNYGYTF.

This clonotype was found a few times. In DNA form, the CDR3 reads TGCGCCAGCAGCCCGGGGAGGACGGAGATGAATGGCTACACCTTC. Its protein is CASSPGRTEMNGYTF. This chain links TRBV4-3 with TRBJ1-2; D ambiguous. V was trimmed by 4 bases and J by 6 bases, leaving 18 bases between them. CDR1 is LGHNA, CDR2 YSLEER, per germline. The CDR3 consists of 15 residues.

This clonotype was seen at least ten times. The rearrangement links TRBV6-1 to TRBJ1-1, with 7 bases lining up with TRBD1. This CDR3 is built from 15 residues. Per germline, CDR1 MNHNS and CDR2 SASEGT. The ends lost 7 bases at V and 0 bases at J; junction bases unmatched: 8. In DNA, the CDR3 is TGTGCCAGCACCGGACAGGAGACCATGAACACTGAAGCTTTCTTT. Translation: CASTGQETMNTEAFF.

The table lists this clonotype with many counts. The CDR3 is CASSQGDSRVLGNTIYF. DNA of the CDR3: TGTGCCAGCAGCCAAGGGGACTCCAGGGTTTTAGGAAACACCATATATTTT. The chain recombines TRBV7-8 with TRBJ1-3; possibly TRBD1 for D (5 bases). Trimming shortened V by 5 bases and J by 4 bases, and 21 bases separated the two germline ends. CDR1 is SGHVS, CDR2 FQNEAQ, per germline. There are 17 residues in the CDR3.

The sample holds a few counts of this clonotype. The chain carries TRBV7-8 and TRBJ2-3; TRBD1 matches at 9 bases. The length of the CDR3 is 15 residues. J was trimmed by 3 bases and V by 6 bases; bases with no gene match: 7. CDR1 and CDR2 from the germline V gene are SGHVS and FQNEAQ. CDR3 region: CASRPAGQGTDTQYF. In nucleotides, the CDR3 is TGTGCCAGCAGACCGGCGGGACAGGGAACAGATACGCAGTATTTT.

This clonotype was seen ten or more times. V and J are TRBV19 and TRBJ1-1, with D perhaps TRBD1 (6 bases). V was cut by 7 bases and J by 2 bases, with 14 bases left in between. Germline V gene sequence: CDR1 LNHDA, CDR2 SQIVND (reference sequence). The CDR3 is 14 amino acids. CDR3 bases: TGTGCCAGTACCTCAGACAGGTCAAACACTGAAGCTTTCTTT. Translation: CASTSDRSNTEAFF.

This clonotype was observed at least ten times. V gene TRBV7-2 combines with J gene TRBJ2-7, with 7 bases aligning to TRBD1. The CDR3 loop spans 15 amino acids. After removal of 4 bases from V and 3 bases from J, the junction contained 9 bases not matched to a gene. Germline assignment: CDR1 SGHTA and CDR2 FQGNSA. The CDR3 DNA follows: TGTGCCAGCAGCTCTCTGGGACAGACCGTCTACGAGCAGTACTTC. It encodes CASSSLGQTVYEQYF.

The chain is built from TRBV20-1 and TRBJ2-5; either TRBD1 or TRBD2 may fit D (6 bases each). The V and J ends lost 6 bases and 4 bases respectively, with 12 bases between them. The CDR3 length is 12 residues. Germline V CDR1 and CDR2: DFQATT, SNEGSKA (reference sequence). The CDR3 loop reads CSARGPGETQYF. The CDR3 DNA sequence: TGCAGTGCCCGGGGGCCGGGAGAGACCCAGTACTTC.

This clonotype was seen ten or more times. The V gene is TRBV7-2, the J gene TRBJ2-3; 7 positions agree with TRBD2. The germline CDR1 and CDR2 sequences are SGHTA and FQGNSA. V was clipped by 0 bases and J by 0 bases; unmatched bases: 0. The CDR3 spans 15 residues. CDR3 DNA: TGTGCCAGCAGCTTAGCTAGCGGGAGCACAGATACGCAGTATTTT. It specifies CASSLASGSTDTQYF.

The sample holds many counts of this clonotype. The chain recombines TRBV11-1 with TRBJ2-1; TRBD2 matches 7 bases. V shed 5 bases and J 2 bases; nucleotides not matched to a gene: 12. This CDR3 is built from 17 residues. Germline V lookup: CDR1 SGHAT, CDR2 FQDESV (reference sequence). CDR3 sequence reads: CASSPHGWEGPYNEQFF. The CDR3 DNA reads TGTGCCAGCAGCCCACATGGTTGGGAGGGTCCCTACAATGAGCAGTTCTTC.

The chain uses TRBV3-1 and TRBJ2-7; D is tentatively TRBD1 or TRBD2 (5 bases each). In germline, CDR1 is LGHDT, CDR2 YNNKEL (reference sequence). V gave up 4 bases and J gave up 5 bases, with 12 bases separating them. The length of the CDR3 is 13 residues. The CDR3 region is CASSRGTGHEQYF. The CDR3 DNA sequence: TGTGCCAGCAGCCGTGGGACCGGACACGAGCAGTACTTC.

This clonotype has only a few counts. V usage is TRBV6-6 and J usage is TRBJ2-7; 10 bases match TRBD2. Germline-derived CDR1 and CDR2 are MNHNY and SVGAGI (reference sequence). V was pared by 10 bases and J by 2 bases, with 5 bases of the junction left unmatched. The CDR3 runs to 13 residues. The CDR3 DNA reads TGTGCCACCCGGACTAGCGGTACCTACGAGCAGTACTTC. This codes for CATRTSGTYEQYF.

The chain couples TRBV2 to TRBJ1-3; weak D call: TRBD1 (5 bases). The CDR3 is 14 residues long. Trimming shortened V by 6 bases and J by 4 bases, and 13 bases separated the two germline ends. Germline V gene lookup returns CDR1 SNHLY and CDR2 FYNNEI. The CDR3 DNA reads as TGTGCCAGCAGAGATGGGACCCTGGGAAACACCATATATTTT. Amino acids: CASRDGTLGNTIYF.

This clonotype appeared a few times. In DNA form, the CDR3 reads TGTGCCAGCAGCCCCCGGACGGGGGACATTCAGTACTTC. It translates to CASSPRTGDIQYF. The chain recombines TRBV7-3 with TRBJ2-4, with D possibly matching TRBD2 (6 bases). The V end lost 5 bases, the J end lost 8 bases, and 13 bases lay between the germline ends. The length of the CDR3 is 13 residues. Per germline, CDR1 SGHTA and CDR2 FQGTGA. Filled out from reference TRBV7-3 and TRBJ2-4, the complete variable domain reads GAGVSQTPSNKVTEKGKYVELRCDPISGHTALYWYRQSLGQGPEFLIYFQGTGAADDSGLPNDRFFAVRPEGSVSTLKIQRTERGDSAVYLCASSPRTGDIQYFGAGTRLSVL.

Many counts were recorded for this clonotype. J is TRBJ1-6 and V is TRBV7-8; 9 bases line up with TRBD1. J was trimmed by 9 bases and V by 2 bases; bases with no gene match: 8. Germline V CDR1 and CDR2: SGHVS, FQNEAQ. The CDR3 extends over 16 amino acids. DNA of the CDR3: TGTGCCAGCAGCTTAACCGGGACAGGGACTAGTTCACCCCTCCACTTT. Its translation: CASSLTGTGTSSPLHF.

The sample holds many counts of this clonotype. The rearrangement links TRBV7-8 to TRBJ2-3; D gene ambiguous. Trimming shortened V by 1 base and J by 2 bases, and 13 bases separated the two germline ends. CDR1 and CDR2 from the germline V gene are SGHVS and FQNEAQ. The CDR3 consists of 16 residues. The CDR3 DNA reads TGTGCCAGCAGCTTAGTTACAATATTCTCCACAGATACGCAGTATTTT. Encoded protein: CASSLVTIFSTDTQYF. The complete variable domain, with remaining parts taken from reference TRBV7-8 and TRBJ2-3, reads GAGVSQSPRYKVAKRGQDVALRCDPISGHVSLFWYQQALGQGPEFLTYFQNEAQLDKSGLPSDRFFAERPEGSVSTLKIQRTQQEDSAVYLCASSLVTIFSTDTQYFGPGTRLTVL.

This clonotype was detected a few times. The chain combines TRBV3-1 with TRBJ2-2; no reliable D call. This CDR3 has 14 residues. V was cut by 2 bases and J by 4 bases, with 8 bases left in between. Germline lookup yields CDR1 LGHDT and CDR2 YNNKEL (reference sequence). CDR3 bases: TGTGCCAGCAGCCAATTGTCGGTCACCGGGGAGCTGTTTTTT. Amino acid sequence: CASSQLSVTGELFF.

The chain couples TRBV4-2 to TRBJ1-5; D unclear. V shed 3 bases and J shed 1 base, with 10 bases lying between them. Germline CDR1 is LGHNA and CDR2 is YNFKEQ. CDR3 length equals 15 residues. The CDR3 loop reads CASSHDGFSNQPQHF. CDR3 sequence (DNA): TGTGCCAGCAGCCACGACGGGTTCAGCAATCAGCCCCAGCATTTT.

This clonotype turned up a few times. The chain uses TRBV2 and TRBJ2-2; D ambiguous. V lost 4 bases and J lost 7, with 10 bases in between. Per the germline V gene, CDR1 is SNHLY and CDR2 is FYNNEI. This CDR3 has 13 amino acids. The CDR3 is CASSVTGVGELFF. The DNA for the CDR3 is TGTGCCAGCAGTGTGACCGGAGTCGGGGAGCTGTTTTTT.

This clonotype was seen a few times. The chain is built from TRBV6-8 and TRBJ2-3; D may be TRBD2 (6 bases). Germline-derived CDR1 and CDR2 are MNHGY and SAAAGT. V was shortened by 2 bases and J by 1 base, with 13 bases between the two germline ends. This CDR3 is 16 amino acids long. This chain's CDR3 is CASSYMGGPRTDTQYF. The DNA for the CDR3 is TGTGCCAGCAGTTACATGGGGGGACCCCGCACAGATACGCAGTATTTT.

This clonotype was observed at least ten times. The V call is TRBV7-2, the J call TRBJ1-6; D is perhaps TRBD1 (5 bases). The CDR3 sequence is 13 residues long. Germline V lookup: CDR1 SGHTA, CDR2 FQGNSA. The V and J ends lost 5 bases and 9 bases respectively, with 11 bases between them. CDR3 sequence reads: CASSGSGGSPLHF. The CDR3 nucleotides are TGTGCCAGCAGCGGGTCGGGGGGTTCACCCCTCCACTTT.

Ten or more counts support this clonotype. The V call is TRBV7-2, the J call TRBJ1-4; the D is unclear. V dropped 5 bases and J dropped 0 bases, with 13 bases sitting between them. CDR1 and CDR2 (germline): SGHTA, FQGNSA. CDR3 length equals 16 residues. The CDR3 sequence is CASSQRQRATNEKLFF. CDR3 DNA: TGTGCCAGCAGCCAGCGACAACGGGCAACTAATGAAAAACTGTTTTTT.

This clonotype showed up just a few times. The chain joins TRBV20-1 to TRBJ2-5; D possibly corresponds to TRBD1 (7 bases). This CDR3 comprises 16 residues. Germline CDR1 and CDR2: DFQATT and SNEGSKA (reference sequence). Deletions cut 1 base from V and 4 bases from J, with 19 bases between. The CDR3 DNA follows: TGCAGTGCTAGAGCCTCCAGGGGGTACGGGGGAGAGACCCAGTACTTC. Its translation: CSARASRGYGGETQYF.

This chain joins TRBV5-6 and TRBJ2-1; 11 bases map to TRBD2. CDR1 SGHDT and CDR2 YYEEEE come from the germline V gene. With V trimmed by 4 bases and J by 7 bases, 10 bases remained unmatched. The CDR3 spans 16 residues. CDR3 nucleotides: TGTGCCAGCAGCACCATCCGACTAGCGGGGAAAAATGAGCAGTTCTTC. Its translation: CASSTIRLAGKNEQFF.

This rearrangement joins TRBV5-5 to TRBJ2-3, with 7 bases matching TRBD1. The germline CDR1 and CDR2 sequences are SGHKS and YYEKEE (reference sequence). Trimming removed 0 bases from V and 2 bases from J; junction bases left unmatched: 6. The CDR3 sequence is 16 residues long. In DNA form, the CDR3 reads TGTGCCAGCAGCTTGGCACGTGGGACAGACACAGATACGCAGTATTTT. Translated, it gives CASSLARGTDTDTQYF.

This clonotype has a handful of counts. The chain is built from TRBV28 and TRBJ1-5, with 11 bases matching TRBD1. Germline V gene sequence: CDR1 MDHEN, CDR2 SYDVKM. The V gene end was trimmed by 5 bases and the J gene end by 1 base; junction bases not matched to a gene: 10. The CDR3 has 18 amino acids. The CDR3 loop is CASSIGQGAINSNQPQHF. CDR3 sequence (DNA): TGTGCCAGCAGTATCGGACAGGGGGCGATTAACAGCAATCAGCCCCAGCATTTT.

This clonotype was picked up a small number of times. This chain links TRBV19 with TRBJ2-5; 9 bases fit TRBD2. The CDR3 sequence is 15 residues long. V was pared by 3 bases and J by 2 bases, with 4 bases of the junction left unmatched. Per the germline V gene, CDR1 is LNHDA and CDR2 is SQIVND (reference sequence). CDR3 amino acids: CASSIPAGGQETQYF. For the CDR3, the DNA is TGTGCCAGTAGTATCCCAGCGGGGGGACAAGAGACCCAGTACTTC.